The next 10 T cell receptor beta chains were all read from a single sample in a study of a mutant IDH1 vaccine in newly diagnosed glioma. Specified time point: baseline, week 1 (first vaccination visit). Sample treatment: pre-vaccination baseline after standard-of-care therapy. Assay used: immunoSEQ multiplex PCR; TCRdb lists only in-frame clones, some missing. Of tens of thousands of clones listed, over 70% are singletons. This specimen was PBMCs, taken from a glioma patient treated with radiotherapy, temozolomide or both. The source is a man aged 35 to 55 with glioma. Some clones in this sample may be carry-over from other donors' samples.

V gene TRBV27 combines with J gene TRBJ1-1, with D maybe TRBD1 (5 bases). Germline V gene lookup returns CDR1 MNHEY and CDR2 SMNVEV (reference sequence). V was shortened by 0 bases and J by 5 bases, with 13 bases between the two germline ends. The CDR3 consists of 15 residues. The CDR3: CASSLSTKGLTEAFF. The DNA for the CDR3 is TGTGCCAGCAGTTTATCGACAAAGGGGTTGACTGAAGCTTTCTTT.

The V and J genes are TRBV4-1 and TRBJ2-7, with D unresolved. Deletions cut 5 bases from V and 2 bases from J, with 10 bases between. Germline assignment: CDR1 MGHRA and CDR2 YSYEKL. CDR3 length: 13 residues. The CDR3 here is CASSAVQPYEQYF. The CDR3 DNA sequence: TGCGCCAGCAGCGCGGTACAGCCCTACGAGCAGTACTTC.

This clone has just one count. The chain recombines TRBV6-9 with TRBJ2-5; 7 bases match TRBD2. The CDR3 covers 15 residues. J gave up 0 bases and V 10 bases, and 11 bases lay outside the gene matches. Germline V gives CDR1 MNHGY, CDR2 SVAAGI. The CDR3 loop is CATEKAGVDQETQYF. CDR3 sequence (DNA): TGTGCCACCGAAAAGGCGGGGGTGGACCAAGAGACCCAGTACTTC.

The CDR3 DNA reads TGCGCCAGCAGCCAAGGGCAACAAGAGACCCAGTACTTC. This gives the protein CASSQGQQETQYF. V gene TRBV4-1 combines with J gene TRBJ2-5; no clear D gene. The CDR3 contains 13 residues. Germline V gene data show CDR1 as MGHRA and CDR2 as YSYEKL. The germline V and J ends were trimmed by 1 base and 2 bases, with 5 bases remaining between them.

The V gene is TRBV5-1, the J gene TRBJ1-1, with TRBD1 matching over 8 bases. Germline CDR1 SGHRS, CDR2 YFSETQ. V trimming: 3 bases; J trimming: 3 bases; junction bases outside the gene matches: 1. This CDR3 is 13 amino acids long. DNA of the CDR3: TGCGCCAGCAGCTGGGACAGGTACACTGAAGCTTTCTTT. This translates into CASSWDRYTEAFF.

In DNA form, the CDR3 reads TGTGCCAGCAGTTACAGGATTAACTCTGGAAACACCATATATTTT. Translation: CASSYRINSGNTIYF. The genes are TRBV6-5 and TRBJ1-3; D is unresolved. V was cut by 2 bases and J by 0 bases, with 8 bases left in between. Looked up from germline, CDR1 is MNHEY and CDR2 is SVGAGI. This CDR3 spans 15 amino acids.

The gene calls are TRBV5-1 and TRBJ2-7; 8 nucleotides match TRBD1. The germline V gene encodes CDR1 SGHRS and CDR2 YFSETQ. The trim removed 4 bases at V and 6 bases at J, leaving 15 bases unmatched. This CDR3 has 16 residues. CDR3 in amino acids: CASSRAPGTGQPEQYF. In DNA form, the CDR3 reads TGCGCCAGCAGCCGAGCCCCCGGGACAGGTCAACCCGAGCAGTACTTC.

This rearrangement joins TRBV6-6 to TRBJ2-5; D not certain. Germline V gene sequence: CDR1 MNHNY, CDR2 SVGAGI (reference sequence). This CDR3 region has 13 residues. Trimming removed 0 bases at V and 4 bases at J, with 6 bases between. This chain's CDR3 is CASSYSSGETQYF. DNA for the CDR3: TGTGCCAGCAGTTACTCTTCAGGAGAGACCCAGTACTTC.

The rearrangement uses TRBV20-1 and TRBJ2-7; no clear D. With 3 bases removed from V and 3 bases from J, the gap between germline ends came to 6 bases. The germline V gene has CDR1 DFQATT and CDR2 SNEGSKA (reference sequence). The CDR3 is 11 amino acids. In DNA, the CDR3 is TGCAGTGCTAGTCAAGTCTACGAGCAGTACTTC. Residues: CSASQVYEQYF.

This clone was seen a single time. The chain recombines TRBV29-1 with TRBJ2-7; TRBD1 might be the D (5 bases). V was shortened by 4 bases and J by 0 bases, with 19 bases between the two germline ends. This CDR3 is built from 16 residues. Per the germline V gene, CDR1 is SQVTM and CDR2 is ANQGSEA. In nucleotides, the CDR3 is TGCAGCGTTGGACCCGGTGGGGCACCCGGCTCCTACGAGCAGTACTTC. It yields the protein CSVGPGGAPGSYEQYF.